This T cell receptor beta chain appears in the sequencing data of a study of blood T cells in healthy people across ages. PCR was performed a second time for about 7 to 12 cycles using a sample-barcoded 5' primer and a J-beta primer mix. MiXCR was run by TCRdb on the 5' RACE reads, yielding one entry per CDR3 protein. The data show fewer than 800,000 distinct CDR3 sequences, roughly 25% seen once. Trimming left V 2 bases short and J 11 bases short, with 15 bases between. The CDR3 has 13 residues. This sample was also put to use in a study of T cells of mothers and their children.

Source material: blood. The sequence derives from a boy aged 5-17 years in good health. The chain recombines TRBV12-3 or TRBV12-4 with TRBJ1-2; maybe TRBD1 (6 bases). As DNA, the CDR3 is TGTGCCAGCAGTTTATTCGGGGGCAGGGCGTACACCTTC. Translated: CASSLFGGRAYTF.